The 25 T cell receptor beta chains reported below all come from one sample, sequenced in a study of response to subunit inactivated influenza vaccine. Using its own MiXCR run on the RT-PCR reads, TCRdb lists one record per CDR3 protein. This sample carries fewer than 350,000 distinct CDR3 sequences, 21% of them seen once, and the ten largest clones take about 10%. This sample comprised PBMCs from blood, obtained less than 22 months after vaccination. The receptors derive from a man between 45 and 75 years old who received an inactivated influenza vaccine.

In its sample, this clonotype was seen a few times. The rearrangement joins TRBV7-2 to TRBJ1-3; D gene unclear. The CDR3 contains 14 residues. V was cut by 5 bases and J by 2 bases, with 10 bases left in between. Germline CDR1 reads SGHTA; CDR2 reads FQGNSA. The CDR3 region is CASSLGSPGNTIYF. Here the CDR3 DNA reads TGTGCCAGCAGCCTAGGGTCCCCTGGAAACACCATATATTTT.

The chain uses TRBV29-1 and TRBJ2-3; TRBD2 aligns across 8 bases. The J segment lost 0 bases and the V segment lost 4 bases, leaving 9 bases of the junction unmatched. CDR1 is SQVTM and CDR2 is ANQGSEA in the germline V gene. The CDR3 sequence is 16 residues long. The CDR3 DNA follows: TGCAGCGTTGCGGGGGAGGTAGCGGGGAGCACAGATACGCAGTATTTT. Its translation: CSVAGEVAGSTDTQYF.

The V and J genes are TRBV10-3 and TRBJ2-5, with TRBD1 matching 8 bases. Germline CDR1 is ENHRY and CDR2 is SYGVKD. Losses at the gene ends were 7 bases for V and 4 bases for J; bases not matched to a gene: 5. The CDR3 has 13 residues. Here the CDR3 DNA reads TGTGCCATCAAAAAACAGGGGGGAGAGACCCAGTACTTC. Translated: CAIKKQGGETQYF.

The table lists this clonotype with a few counts. The chain joins TRBV6-1 to TRBJ2-3; 11 positions match TRBD2. Per germline, CDR1 MNHNS and CDR2 SASEGT. The ends lost 5 bases at V and 4 bases at J; junction bases unmatched: 8. The CDR3 length is 16 residues. Here the CDR3 reads CASSKLLAGASDTQYF. The CDR3 DNA is TGTGCCAGCAGTAAACTACTAGCGGGAGCATCAGATACGCAGTATTTT.

The V call is TRBV5-4, the J call TRBJ2-5; 10 bases line up with TRBD2. Germline V gene lookup returns CDR1 SGHNT and CDR2 YYREEE (reference sequence). V was pared by 9 bases and J by 2 bases, with 13 bases of the junction left unmatched. The CDR3 consists of 16 residues. CDR3 coding DNA: TGTGCCACCACGACACGGACTAGCGGTTTACAAGAGACCCAGTACTTC. Residues: CATTTRTSGLQETQYF.

In nucleotides, the CDR3 is TGTGCCACCAGCTCCCTTCTCTCTGGAAACACCATATATTTT. Its translation is CATSSLLSGNTIYF. The chain is built from TRBV15 and TRBJ1-3; no firm D call. Germline V gene sequence: CDR1 LNHNV, CDR2 YYDKDF (reference sequence). V was trimmed by 5 bases and J by 0 bases, leaving 8 bases between them. This CDR3 region has 14 residues.

The J gene is TRBJ1-5, the V gene TRBV12-3 or TRBV12-4; D is unresolved. Deletions cut 6 bases from V and 3 bases from J, with 15 bases between. The CDR3 is made up of 15 amino acids. The CDR3 is CASSRLVGNNQPQHF. CDR3 in DNA: TGTGCCAGCAGCCGGTTAGTGGGAAACAATCAGCCCCAGCATTTT.

J is TRBJ2-3 and V is TRBV6-1; TRBD2 might be the D (6 bases). Germline assignment: CDR1 MNHNS and CDR2 SASEGT. V gave up 6 bases and J gave up 9 bases, with 28 bases separating them. This CDR3 has 17 amino acids. The CDR3 DNA reads TGTGCCAGCAGCCAATACTCCCCGGGTCGGAGCGGAGGGACGCAGTATTTT. It specifies CASSQYSPGRSGGTQYF.

J is TRBJ1-5 and V is TRBV6-1; D not resolved. V was cut by 1 base and J by 2 bases, with 9 bases left in between. The germline V gene encodes CDR1 MNHNS and CDR2 SASEGT. The CDR3 loop spans 15 amino acids. CDR3 loop: CASSEVGMGNQPQHF. DNA for the CDR3: TGTGCCAGCAGTGAAGTGGGGATGGGCAATCAGCCCCAGCATTTT.

The J gene is TRBJ2-5, the V gene TRBV28; the match to TRBD1 covers 9 bases. Germline V gene sequence: CDR1 MDHEN, CDR2 SYDVKM. The CDR3 length is 16 residues. V was clipped by 5 bases and J by 2 bases; unmatched bases: 9. The DNA of the CDR3 is TGTGCCAGCAGTCCTACCGGGACAGGGATACAAGAGACCCAGTACTTC. Its protein product is CASSPTGTGIQETQYF.

The chain combines TRBV27 with TRBJ2-7; no clear D gene. CDR1 MNHEY and CDR2 SMNVEV come from the germline V gene (reference sequence). Trimming cost V 4 bases and J 0 bases, with 7 bases left between them. The CDR3 covers 13 residues. The CDR3 DNA reads as TGTGCCAGCAGTTGGTCAGTCTCCTACGAGCAGTACTTC. Its translation is CASSWSVSYEQYF.

This clonotype was counted between two and nine times. The V and J genes are TRBV12-3 or TRBV12-4 and TRBJ2-1, with 11 bases fitting TRBD2. The CDR3 runs to 15 residues. J gave up 5 bases and V 3 bases, and 3 bases lay outside the gene matches. For the CDR3, the DNA is TGTGCCAGCAGTTTTCCGGGACTAGCGGACAATGAGCAGTTCTTC. As protein: CASSFPGLADNEQFF.

In its sample, this clonotype was seen many times. This chain connects TRBV5-5 to TRBJ1-2; 7 bases map to TRBD1. The length of the CDR3 is 12 residues. Trimming took 3 bases from V and 4 from J; bases not matched to a gene: 0. Germline lookup yields CDR1 SGHKS and CDR2 YYEKEE (reference sequence). The CDR3 spells CASSWDSYGYTF. The CDR3 DNA reads as TGTGCCAGCAGCTGGGACAGCTATGGCTACACCTTC.

This clonotype has only a few counts. This sequence joins TRBV5-6 and TRBJ1-5; D gene ambiguous. The CDR3 runs 14 residues. V was pared by 4 bases and J by 3 bases, with 11 bases between. The germline CDR1 and CDR2 sequences are SGHDT and YYEEEE. The CDR3 nucleotides read TGTGCCAGCAGCGCCATCCGAACCAATCAGCCCCAGCATTTT. Translating gives CASSAIRTNQPQHF.

The chain carries TRBV11-2 and TRBJ2-7, with 14 bases aligning to TRBD2. CDR3 length: 14 amino acids. Trimming removed 5 bases from V and 7 bases from J; junction bases left unmatched: 4. From germline, CDR1 is SGHAT and CDR2 FQNNGV. CDR3 amino acids: CASSQGLAGDEQYF. CDR3 nucleotides: TGTGCCAGCAGCCAGGGACTAGCGGGAGATGAGCAGTACTTC.

V gene TRBV3-1 combines with J gene TRBJ2-1, with 11 bases lining up with TRBD2. There are 15 residues in the CDR3. CDR1 is LGHDT, CDR2 YNNKEL, per germline (reference sequence). V shed 1 base and J 6 bases; nucleotides not matched to a gene: 2. CDR3 residues: CASSQGGLAANEQFF. The CDR3 nucleotides are TGTGCCAGCAGCCAAGGGGGACTAGCGGCCAATGAGCAGTTCTTC.

This CDR3 reads CASSLGWSGSQETQYF. The CDR3 DNA is TGTGCCAGCTCCTTGGGGTGGAGCGGTTCACAAGAGACCCAGTACTTC. This chain links TRBV7-9 with TRBJ2-5; D perhaps matches TRBD2 (5 bases). The CDR3 runs 16 residues. Trimming removed 8 bases at V and 2 bases at J, with 21 bases between. Germline values: CDR1 SEHNR, CDR2 FQNEAQ (reference sequence).

The chain uses TRBV5-1 and TRBJ1-6; a weak D match, TRBD1 (5 bases). The CDR3 spans 21 residues. Germline CDR1 reads SGHRS; CDR2 reads YFSETQ. V was cut by 0 bases and J by 0 bases, with 22 bases left in between. The CDR3 here is CASSLAGPGRTLSSYNSPLHF. The CDR3 nucleotides read TGCGCCAGCAGCTTGGCCGGTCCGGGACGGACCCTGAGCTCCTATAATTCACCCCTCCACTTT. Supplemented by reference TRBV5-1 and TRBJ1-6, the full variable domain reads KAGVTQTPRYLIKTRGQQVTLSCSPISGHRSVSWYQQTPGQGLQFLFEYFSETQRNKGNFPGRFSGRQFSNSRSEMNVSTLELGDSALYLCASSLAGPGRTLSSYNSPLHFGNGTRLTVT.

V and J are TRBV10-3 and TRBJ1-1; D unclear. CDR3 length equals 14 residues. Germline-derived CDR1 and CDR2 are ENHRY and SYGVKD. V shed 9 bases and J shed 1 base, with 15 bases lying between them. The CDR3 nucleotides read TGTGCCATGGGGAAAAAGGCTGGGAACACTGAAGCTTTCTTT. Translating it yields CAMGKKAGNTEAFF.

This chain joins TRBV7-9 and TRBJ2-1; D unresolved. This CDR3 region has 13 residues. CDR1 SEHNR and CDR2 FQNEAQ come from the germline V gene (reference sequence). V was pared by 7 bases and J by 6 bases, with 13 bases between. The CDR3 DNA reads TGTGCCAGCACGGTGGCGCAGTTCAATGAGCAGTTCTTC. Its protein product is CASTVAQFNEQFF.

The chain couples TRBV28 to TRBJ1-4; D may be TRBD1 (5 bases). CDR3 length equals 15 residues. V lost 6 bases and J 3 bases, leaving 14 bases between the germline ends. CDR1 is MDHEN, CDR2 SYDVKM, per germline. In DNA, the CDR3 is TGTGCCAGCAGATCAGTCAGGGACCCTAATGAAAAACTGTTTTTT. Protein sequence: CASRSVRDPNEKLFF.

This clonotype has just a few counts. The chain joins TRBV20-1 to TRBJ1-1; D remains ambiguous. This CDR3 is 15 amino acids long. The V end was cut by 3 bases, the J end by 0 bases, with 14 bases between. CDR1 DFQATT and CDR2 SNEGSKA come from the germline V gene (reference sequence). The CDR3 region is CSARSGYGLNTEAFF. CDR3 sequence (DNA): TGCAGTGCTAGGTCTGGGTACGGGTTGAACACTGAAGCTTTCTTT.

The gene calls are TRBV10-3 and TRBJ1-6; D is unresolved. This CDR3 comprises 16 residues. Per the germline V gene, CDR1 is ENHRY and CDR2 is SYGVKD. The V gene lost 3 bases and the J gene lost 10 bases, with 19 bases spanning the gap. In DNA, the CDR3 is TGTGCCATCAGTGATTTTGGCGGCGCCGGGAGCTCACCCCTCCACTTT. This codes for CAISDFGGAGSSPLHF.

Details on this clonotype: The junction differs from germline at one of its ends, possibly a read error. The chain carries TRBV5-6 and TRBJ2-4; the D gene could be TRBD1 or TRBD2 (5 bases each). Germline assignment: CDR1 SGHDT and CDR2 YYEEEE. The CDR3 has 14 residues. The chain's CDR3 is CASSLGDAKNIQYF. The DNA of the CDR3 is TGTGCCAGCAGTTTGGGGGACGCCAAAAACATTCAGTACTTC.

The chain combines TRBV18 with TRBJ2-3, with D maybe TRBD1 (6 bases). The V end lost 2 bases, the J end lost 3 bases, and 18 bases lay between the germline ends. CDR3 size: 17 residues. Germline loops: CDR1 KGHSH, CDR2 LQKENI. The CDR3 DNA reads as TGTGCCAGCTCACCAATATCCGTGGCAGGGGCAACAGATACGCAGTATTTT. Its translation: CASSPISVAGATDTQYF.